This T cell receptor (beta chain) appears in the sequencing data of a study of beta chain features in type 1 diabetes. Overall study results and limits: Insertions were fewer and deletions more numerous at VDJ junctions in type 1 diabetes patients. PCR, the amplification step, might favor shorter templates, equally in patients and controls. Still unanswered here is whether HLA type influences TCRB rearrangement.

As to this clone: Its matching antigen is unknown.

Expressed TCRB transcripts were sequenced, since all the RNA that had been isolated was reverse transcribed. The repertoire was sequenced with immunoSEQ multiplex PCR; TCRdb's copy has only in-frame clones and lacks some. The sample contains a few hundred thousand clones, less than 15% of which appear only once. The CDR3 has 14 residues. Trimming shortened V by 5 bases and J by 3 bases, and 11 bases separated the two germline ends. CDR1 SGHTA and CDR2 FQGNSA come from the germline V gene. Each of the sorted populations had a purity greater than 98%. The V call is TRBV7-2, the J call TRBJ2-4, with D hard to call. This clonotype was sampled from a young woman in good health. The sequenced sample was naive CD4+ T cells from blood. CDR3 region: CASSPEESKNIQYF. CDR3 in DNA: TGTGCCAGCAGCCCCGAGGAGAGCAAAAACATTCAGTACTTC.